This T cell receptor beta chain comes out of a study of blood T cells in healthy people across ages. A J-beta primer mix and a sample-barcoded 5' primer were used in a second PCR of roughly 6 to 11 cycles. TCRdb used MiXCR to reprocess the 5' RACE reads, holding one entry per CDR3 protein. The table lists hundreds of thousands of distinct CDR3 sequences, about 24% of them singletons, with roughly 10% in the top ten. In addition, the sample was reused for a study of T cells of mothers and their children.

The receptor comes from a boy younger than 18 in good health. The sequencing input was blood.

The CDR3 is CATEPGTRTYEQYF. CDR3 sequence (DNA): TGTGCCACCGAACCGGGGACTAGAACCTACGAGCAGTACTTC. This rearrangement joins TRBV6-6 to TRBJ2-5; 8 positions match TRBD2. The DNA matches TRBJ2-7 better at its end, which makes the J call doubtful. This CDR3 is built from 14 residues. From germline, CDR1 is MNHNY and CDR2 SVGAGI (reference sequence).